This entry lists 22 T cell receptor beta chains sequenced from one sample in a study of regulatory T cells in long-lasting Graves disease. Regarding time point: persistent/refractory GD, antithyroid drugs over 5 years with positive TRAb. With RNA extracted from PBMCs as input, the TCR library was made. Building of the TCR beta libraries involved iRepertoire HTBI primers and Arm-PCR of CDR3 regions. TCRdb processed the multiplex PCR reads anew with MiXCR; each CDR3 protein has one entry. The sample contains 500,000 to 700,000 distinct CDR3 sequences, approximately 29% of which appear only once. Source: peripheral blood mononuclear cells (PBMCs), taken when the disease was refractory, from a patient treated with antithyroid drugs. Receptors originate from a female donor with Graves disease.

This clonotype was recorded a few times. This chain uses TRBV6-1 with TRBJ1-2, with D possibly TRBD1 on 6 matching bases. The CDR3 covers 14 residues. Trimming took 6 bases from V and 4 from J, leaving 15 bases between them. Looked up from germline, CDR1 is MNHNS and CDR2 is SASEGT. Here the CDR3 DNA reads TGTGCCAGCAGCCAGGGGCCCGGGGTCTATGGCTACACCTTC. It codes for CASSQGPGVYGYTF.

This clonotype was seen only a few times. The chain couples TRBV5-1 to TRBJ2-7, with D tentatively TRBD1 (6 bases). Trimming removed 1 base from V and 5 bases from J, with 13 bases in between. Germline V gene data show CDR1 as SGHRS and CDR2 as YFSETQ. The length of the CDR3 is 14 residues. The DNA of the CDR3 is TGCGCCAGCAGCTTGTACAGGGAGCCCAACGAGCAGTACTTC. It translates to CASSLYREPNEQYF.

Remarks on this clonotype: Compared with germline, one end of the junction differs, possibly owing to a read error. Written as DNA, the CDR3 is TGTGCCTGCAGGGGTGGTAACTATGGCTACACCTTC. Translation gives CACRGGNYGYTF. The J gene is TRBJ1-2, the V gene TRBV3-1, with D possibly TRBD1 on 6 matching bases. There are 12 residues in the CDR3. Looked up from germline, CDR1 is LGHDT and CDR2 is YNNKEL (reference sequence).

This clonotype showed up many times. V usage is TRBV28 and J usage is TRBJ1-1; 8 bases match TRBD1. V was pared by 6 bases and J by 0 bases, with 9 bases of the junction left unmatched. The CDR3 is 16 amino acids. CDR1 is MDHEN, CDR2 SYDVKM, per germline. The CDR3 here is CASRSFQGALNTEAFF. The CDR3, as DNA: TGTGCCAGCAGATCATTCCAGGGGGCATTGAACACTGAAGCTTTCTTT. Complete variable domain (other parts from reference TRBV28 and TRBJ1-1): DVKVTQSSRYLVKRTGEKVFLECVQDMDHENMFWYRQDPGLGLRLIYFSYDVKMKEKGDIPEGYSVSREKKERFSLILESASTNQTSMYLCASRSFQGALNTEAFFGQGTRLTVV.

This clonotype was observed a few times. V is TRBV19 and J is TRBJ1-5, with TRBD1 matching over 8 bases. The CDR3 has 14 residues. The ends lost 5 bases at V and 9 bases at J; junction bases unmatched: 9. The germline CDR1 and CDR2 sequences are LNHDA and SQIVND (reference sequence). The CDR3 region has the DNA TGTGCCAGTAGTGCGAGGACAGGGTATGGGCCCCAGCATTTT. This gives the protein CASSARTGYGPQHF.

As concerns this clonotype: A junction end diverges from the germline sequence, so it may reflect a read error. This rearrangement joins TRBV28 to TRBJ1-1; D is possibly TRBD1 (6 bases). Per the germline V gene, CDR1 is MDHEN and CDR2 is SYDVKM. There are 16 residues in the CDR3. The CDR3 sequence is CASSQGLGQINTEAFF. For the CDR3, the DNA is TGCGCCAGCAGCCAAGGATTAGGACAGATAAACACTGAAGCTTTCTTT.

This clonotype was counted between two and nine times. The chain has TRBV13 and TRBJ2-5, with 7 bases identical to TRBD2. The germline V gene has CDR1 PRHDT and CDR2 FYEKMQ (reference sequence). Unmatched junction bases numbered 11, after V lost 5 bases and J lost 5 bases. This CDR3 has 15 amino acids. The DNA for the CDR3 is TGTGCCAGCAGCCCAGTGGCGGGAGCCAGGGAGACCCAGTACTTC. This encodes CASSPVAGARETQYF.

This clonotype showed up many times. The chain employs TRBV27 and TRBJ1-1; 8 positions match TRBD1. The junction had 11 bases not matched to a gene; V was cut back by 2 bases and J by 0 bases. The CDR3 is 18 residues long. Germline V CDR1 and CDR2: MNHEY, SMNVEV (reference sequence). DNA for the CDR3: TGTGCCAGCAGTTTAAGGGGATCCAGGGGGCCCATGAACACTGAAGCTTTCTTT. This codes for CASSLRGSRGPMNTEAFF.

This clonotype was counted a few times. The rearrangement links TRBV6-1 to TRBJ1-2; D is perhaps TRBD1 (6 bases). Germline V CDR1 and CDR2: MNHNS, SASEGT. This CDR3 contains 14 residues. Between the trimmed V and J ends, which lost 6 bases and 7 bases, there was a span of 18 bases. As DNA, the CDR3 is TGTGCCAGCAGGCAACGGGGGGGCGCGGGTGGCTACACCTTC. Translating gives CASRQRGGAGGYTF.

The chain couples TRBV19 to TRBJ1-2; 7 bases are a match to TRBD1. The germline V gene encodes CDR1 LNHDA and CDR2 SQIVND (reference sequence). There are 16 residues in the CDR3. V dropped 4 bases and J dropped 1; count of bases not matched to a gene: 9. The CDR3 sequence: CASSTASTGLNYGYTF. CDR3 coding DNA: TGTGCCAGTAGTACTGCCTCGACAGGGCTTAACTATGGCTACACCTTC.

Remarks on this clonotype: This likely comes from a read error, as the CDR3 has no conserved phenylalanine or tryptophan at its end. The chain recombines TRBV6-5 with TRBJ2-7, with 7 positions matching TRBD1. V was pared by 0 bases and J by 2 bases, with 7 bases of the junction left unmatched. This CDR3 is built from 16 residues. Germline values: CDR1 MNHEY, CDR2 SVGAGI. The CDR3 loop reads CASSYSGRTGPYEQYS. The CDR3 nucleotides read TGTGCCAGCAGTTACTCGGGCAGGACAGGTCCCTACGAGCAGTACTCC.

As concerns this clonotype: Since a much larger clone is just one base distant, this may be a read error. The CDR3 is CASSWDRKNTEAFF. The CDR3 DNA follows: TGTGCCAGCAGTTGGGACAGGAAGAACACTGAAGCTTTCTTT. The chain links TRBV12-3 or TRBV12-4 to TRBJ1-1; 8 bases match TRBD1. Trimming cost V 4 bases and J 1 base; bases outside gene matches: 2. The CDR3 extends over 14 amino acids.

The chain is built from TRBV7-3 and TRBJ2-2; D gene unclear. The CDR3 consists of 16 residues. Germline lookup yields CDR1 SGHTA and CDR2 FQGTGA. V was shortened by 1 base and J by 1 base, with 10 bases between the two germline ends. CDR3 protein: CASSLIRVKNTGELFF. In DNA form, the CDR3 reads TGTGCCAGCAGCTTAATCAGAGTCAAGAACACCGGGGAGCTGTTTTTT.

The chain couples TRBV7-3 to TRBJ2-2; 12 bases are shared with TRBD2. V was clipped by 2 bases and J by 7 bases; unmatched bases: 2. The germline V gene encodes CDR1 SGHTA and CDR2 FQGTGA. CDR3 size: 15 residues. The CDR3 is CASSLLAGGVGELFF. CDR3 nucleotides: TGTGCCAGCAGCTTACTAGCGGGAGGGGTCGGGGAGCTGTTTTTT.

The rearrangement uses TRBV2 and TRBJ1-1, with D maybe TRBD1 (5 bases). CDR1 SNHLY and CDR2 FYNNEI come from the germline V gene. This CDR3 region has 11 residues. Trimming stripped 6 bases from V and 9 bases from J, with 11 bases between. CDR3 nucleotide sequence: TGTGCCAGCAGCGCACAGGCTCAAGCTTTCTTT. Translated: CASSAQAQAFF.

This rearrangement joins TRBV5-6 to TRBJ2-2; D is perhaps TRBD2 (5 bases). V lost 2 bases and J lost 0, with 11 bases in between. Germline V CDR1 and CDR2: SGHDT, YYEEEE. CDR3 size: 16 residues. The DNA of the CDR3 is TGTGCCAGCAGCTTTCGTAGCGCGGCGAACACCGGGGAGCTGTTTTTT. Protein product: CASSFRSAANTGELFF.

This CDR3 is CAISESDSGNYEQYF. CDR3 nucleotides: TGTGCCATCAGTGAGTCGGATAGCGGGAACTACGAGCAGTACTTC. The chain combines TRBV10-3 with TRBJ2-7; 8 positions match TRBD2. After removal of 0 bases from V and 3 bases from J, the junction contained 4 bases not matched to a gene. The CDR3 is 15 residues long. Germline V gives CDR1 ENHRY, CDR2 SYGVKD.

The chain combines TRBV20-1 with TRBJ2-7; tentatively, D is TRBD1 (6 bases). Trimming left V 6 bases short and J 2 bases short, with 14 bases between. The CDR3 has 13 residues. Germline V gene data show CDR1 as DFQATT and CDR2 as SNEGSKA (reference sequence). The chain's CDR3 is CSAAPDSAYEQYF. The CDR3 DNA is TGCAGTGCCGCCCCGGACAGTGCCTACGAGCAGTACTTC.

This clonotype appeared a few times. J is TRBJ2-7 and V is TRBV7-9, with 8 bases identical to TRBD2. CDR3 length: 16 amino acids. Germline CDR1 and CDR2: SEHNR and FQNEAQ (reference sequence). Germline trimming cut 5 bases from V and 4 bases from J; bases unmatched to any gene: 13. The CDR3 region is CASSPGVAGIRYEQYF. The CDR3 region has the DNA TGTGCCAGCAGCCCGGGGGTAGCGGGAATTCGGTACGAGCAGTACTTC.

The chain combines TRBV5-1 with TRBJ2-5; 7 positions match TRBD2. The V gene end was trimmed by 4 bases and the J gene end by 0 bases; junction bases not matched to a gene: 6. CDR3 length equals 15 residues. The germline V gene has CDR1 SGHRS and CDR2 YFSETQ. CDR3 DNA: TGCGCCAGCAGCCCCCAGGCGGGAGACCAAGAGACCCAGTACTTC. Its protein is CASSPQAGDQETQYF. Full variable domain (remainder filled in from reference TRBV5-1 and TRBJ2-5): KAGVTQTPRYLIKTRGQQVTLSCSPISGHRSVSWYQQTPGQGLQFLFEYFSETQRNKGNFPGRFSGRQFSNSRSEMNVSTLELGDSALYLCASSPQAGDQETQYFGPGTRLLVL.

In this sample, this clonotype turned up a few times. CDR3 coding DNA: TGTGCCAGCAGAACCAACGACAGGGGGAAAAACACCATATATTTT. Translated: CASRTNDRGKNTIYF. The J gene is TRBJ1-3, the V gene TRBV6-1; the match to TRBD1 covers 9 bases. The CDR3 covers 15 residues. Germline V lookup: CDR1 MNHNS, CDR2 SASEGT. The trim removed 6 bases at V and 6 bases at J, leaving 9 bases unmatched.

The V gene is TRBV11-2, the J gene TRBJ2-7, with D perhaps TRBD2 (6 bases). Deletions cut 5 bases from V and 4 bases from J, with 12 bases between. CDR3 length: 13 amino acids. The V gene's germline CDR1 is SGHAT and CDR2 FQNNGV. The chain's CDR3 is CASSQTGRYEQYF. The CDR3 nucleotides read TGTGCCAGCAGCCAAACCGGGAGATACGAGCAGTACTTC.